The source of this TCR beta chain is a study of Graves' ophthalmopathy and Graves' hyperthyroidism. At the level of the study: Peripheral blood (taken before any treatment) was collected at initial diagnosis. Whole-study results and caveats: Blood was where most expanded thyroid clonotypes above 0.001 frequency also turned up.

CDR3 length equals 18 residues. Germline-derived CDR1 and CDR2 are LGHDT and YNNKEL (reference sequence). The germline V and J ends were trimmed by 3 bases and 1 base, with 21 bases remaining between them. The authors amplified TCR beta CDR3 regions, and they did so from RNA transcripts for repertoire sequencing. RT-PCR in the first round used HTBI primers; a second-round multiplex PCR followed. TCRdb passed the multiplex PCR reads through MiXCR, listing each CDR3 protein once. The sample holds almost 400,000 distinct CDR3 sequences; around 20% are singletons and the top ten take roughly 1.4%. As regards this clonotype: The antigen is undetermined.

The sample comprised peripheral blood. The TCR originated in a woman between 18 and 29 years old with Graves' ophthalmopathy. This chain joins TRBV3-1 and TRBJ1-1, with D maybe TRBD1 (5 bases). The CDR3 sequence: CASSQGLLLGWENTEAFF. CDR3 DNA sequence: TGTGCCAGCAGCCAGGGGCTCCTCCTCGGGTGGGAGAACACTGAAGCTTTCTTT.